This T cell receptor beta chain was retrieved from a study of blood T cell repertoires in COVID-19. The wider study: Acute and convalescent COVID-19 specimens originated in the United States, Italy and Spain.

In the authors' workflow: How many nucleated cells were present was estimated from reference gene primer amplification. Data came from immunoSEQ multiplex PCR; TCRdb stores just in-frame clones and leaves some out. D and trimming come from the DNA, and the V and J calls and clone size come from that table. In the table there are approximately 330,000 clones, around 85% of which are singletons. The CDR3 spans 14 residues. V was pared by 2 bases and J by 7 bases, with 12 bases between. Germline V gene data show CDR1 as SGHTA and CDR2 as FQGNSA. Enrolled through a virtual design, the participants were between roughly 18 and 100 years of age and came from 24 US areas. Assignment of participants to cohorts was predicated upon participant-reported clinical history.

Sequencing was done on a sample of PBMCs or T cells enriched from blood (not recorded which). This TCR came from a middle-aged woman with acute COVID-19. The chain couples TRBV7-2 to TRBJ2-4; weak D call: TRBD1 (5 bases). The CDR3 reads CASSLNPGSNIQYF. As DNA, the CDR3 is TGTGCCAGCAGCTTAAATCCAGGGTCGAACATTCAGTACTTC.